Listed here are 3 T cell receptor beta chains from one sample, sequenced in a study of T cells in Graves' hyperthyroidism and ophthalmopathy. Template material for amplifying TCR beta CDR3 regions consisted of RNA transcripts. The HTBI primer set drove a first-round RT-PCR of the TCR CDR3. TCRdb fed the multiplex PCR reads into MiXCR, producing one record per CDR3 protein. This table has roughly 350,000 distinct CDR3 sequences, around 13% appearing once. The sequencing sample was made of blood. The receptors originated from a woman between 25 and 40 years old with Graves' hyperthyroidism.

On this clonotype itself: A much larger clone sits a single nucleotide away, making a read error possible. The rearrangement joins TRBV24-1 to TRBJ1-2; 8 bases fit TRBD1. Germline V CDR1 and CDR2: KGHDR, SFDVKD. The CDR3 loop spans 14 amino acids. The DNA for the CDR3 is TGTGCCACCGGTGAGGCGACAGGGGCGGATGGCTACACCTTC. Residues: CATGEATGADGYTF.

The rearrangement joins TRBV7-2 to TRBJ2-7; D not resolved. The germline CDR1 and CDR2 sequences are SGHTA and FQGNSA. The CDR3 is 11 residues long. V gave up 5 bases and J gave up 5 bases, with 7 bases separating them. This chain's CDR3 is CASSARDEQYF. Written as DNA, the CDR3 is TGTGCCAGCAGCGCTCGAGACGAGCAGTACTTC.

With respect to this clonotype: Given a much more abundant clone one base away, this may be a read error. The chain joins TRBV11-1 to TRBJ2-7; 7 bases match TRBD1. This CDR3 has 14 amino acids. J lost 6 bases, V lost 5 bases, and 10 bases had no gene match. Germline CDR1 SGHAT, CDR2 FQDESV (reference sequence). CDR3 coding DNA: TGTGCCAGCAGCCTCTCCGGGACAGCCCTCGAGCAGTACTTC. It is translated as CASSLSGTALEQYF.